This T cell receptor (beta chain) is drawn from a study of breast tumors, draining lymph nodes, adjacent tissues. Study-wide findings and caveats: The lymph node origin of tumor T cells was framed as consistent with a hypothesis, not demonstrated. Compared with basal-like, luminal-like tumors shared significantly more repertoire with nontumor tissue. Compared with lymph nodes, tumors were less diverse; compared with nontumor tissue, more. The data were judged consistent with most tumor T cells coming from lymph node and expanding in tumor.

This clonotype was observed many times. Its specificity is not known. The CDR3 is 14 residues long. Germline trimming cut 2 bases from V and 6 bases from J; bases unmatched to any gene: 6. Samples came from axillary lymph nodes draining the breast cancer. TCRdb itself ran the multiplex PCR reads through MiXCR, one entry per CDR3 protein. The sample has approximately 130,000 distinct CDR3 sequences; roughly 20% are singletons. This TCR was sampled from a female donor with breast cancer. Some clones in this sample may be carry-over from other donors' samples. This chain links TRBV12-3 or TRBV12-4 with TRBJ1-2; 7 positions match TRBD1. Sequencing was done on a sample of axillary lymph node tissue. The CDR3 sequence: CASSLWSQGNGYTF. Here the CDR3 DNA reads TGTGCCAGCAGTTTATGGTCACAGGGGAATGGCTACACCTTC.